Shown below are 8 T cell receptor beta chains from a single sample sequenced in a study of long-term antiretroviral therapy in people with HIV. The assay used was immunoSEQ (version v3.0), run at survey level. Assay: immunoSEQ multiplex PCR; the TCRdb copy retains only in-frame clones and omits some. Among 20,000 to 30,000 clones listed, roughly 80% were seen once. This material consisted of unsorted PBMCs, taken 4.4 years after starting antiretroviral therapy. The receptors were gathered from a man aged 25 to 40 with HIV.

V gene TRBV5-4 combines with J gene TRBJ1-4, with D possibly matching TRBD1 (5 bases). The CDR3 loop spans 16 amino acids. The V end was cut by 0 bases, the J end by 8 bases, with 17 bases between. Germline values: CDR1 SGHNT, CDR2 YYREEE (reference sequence). The CDR3 DNA is TGTGCCAGCAGCTTGGGACCCAGGCAGACAGCAGAAAAACTGTTTTTT. Translating gives CASSLGPRQTAEKLFF.

The chain combines TRBV7-8 with TRBJ1-1; no clear D. CDR1 and CDR2 (germline): SGHVS, FQNEAQ. V lost 5 bases to trimming and J lost 8 bases, with 12 bases between them. This CDR3 region has 12 residues. The CDR3 sequence is CASSPMRTEAFF. The CDR3 region has the DNA TGTGCCAGCAGCCCTATGAGGACGGAAGCTTTCTTT.

This clone has only a few counts. This sequence joins TRBV9 and TRBJ2-2; possible D gene TRBD2, 6 bases. Between the trimmed V and J ends, which lost 0 bases and 4 bases, there was a span of 13 bases. This CDR3 has 16 amino acids. CDR1 SGDLS and CDR2 YYNGEE come from the germline V gene. The CDR3 reads CASSVGAPRGTGELFF. The DNA of the CDR3 is TGTGCCAGCAGCGTAGGGGCCCCGCGGGGCACCGGGGAGCTGTTTTTT.

The count of this clone is one. CDR3: CASSLVGGRGRELFF. Written as DNA, the CDR3 is TGTGCCAGCAGCTTAGTAGGTGGCAGGGGCCGGGAGCTGTTTTTT. The chain carries TRBV7-2 and TRBJ2-2, with TRBD1 as a possible D gene (6 bases). The CDR3 totals 15 residues. Trimming stripped 1 base from V and 9 bases from J, with 15 bases between. CDR1 and CDR2 (germline): SGHTA, FQGNSA.

CDR3 loop: CASSLDADRGMYEQYF. The CDR3 coding sequence is TGCGCCAGCAGCTTGGACGCCGACAGGGGTATGTACGAGCAGTACTTC. The V call is TRBV5-1, the J call TRBJ2-7, with 8 bases identical to TRBD1. The CDR3 has 16 residues. Germline CDR1 SGHRS, CDR2 YFSETQ. V lost 0 bases and J lost 4; bases outside the gene matches: 9.

The rearrangement links TRBV6-5 to TRBJ1-1; weak D call: TRBD1 (6 bases). Deletions cut 6 bases from V and 1 base from J, with 12 bases between. The CDR3 consists of 14 residues. CDR1 MNHEY and CDR2 SVGAGI come from the germline V gene. The chain's CDR3 is CASRITGPNTEAFF. CDR3 DNA: TGTGCCAGCAGGATAACAGGGCCGAACACTGAAGCTTTCTTT.

This clone was observed once. The V gene is TRBV5-6, the J gene TRBJ2-7; 9 bases are a match to TRBD1. The CDR3 contains 13 residues. The germline gives CDR1 SGHDT, CDR2 YYEEEE. The V segment lost 5 bases and the J segment 5 bases; nucleotides outside the gene matches: 5. The CDR3 loop reads CASSFGTGNEQYF. The CDR3, as DNA: TGTGCCAGCAGTTTTGGGACAGGGAACGAGCAGTACTTC.

V gene TRBV28 combines with J gene TRBJ1-5; D is unclear. CDR1 is MDHEN and CDR2 is SYDVKM in the germline V gene. The CDR3 is made up of 14 amino acids. V was cut by 2 bases and J by 5 bases, with 10 bases left in between. The CDR3 sequence is CASSLGDNHQPQHF. CDR3 DNA: TGTGCCAGCAGTTTAGGGGATAATCATCAGCCCCAGCATTTT.